Shown below are 29 T cell receptor beta chains from a single sample sequenced in a study of T cell changes during pregnancy in multiple sclerosis. Profiling relied on immunoSEQ multiplex PCR, and the TCRdb table lists in-frame clones only, not all of them. The sample includes 12,000 or so clones, roughly 84% of them seen just once. The specimen comprised CD8+ T cells from peripheral blood mononuclear cells, sampled after pregnancy. The source of these receptors is a female donor in good health, enrolled as a control in a pregnancy study.

The chain uses TRBV2 and TRBJ2-1; 12 bases align to TRBD2. V lost 6 bases and J lost 10; bases outside the gene matches: 4. Germline CDR1 and CDR2: SNHLY and FYNNEI. The CDR3 is 13 residues long. CDR3 sequence: CASRWTSGMEQFF. In DNA, the CDR3 is TGTGCCAGCAGATGGACTAGCGGGATGGAGCAGTTCTTC.

The rearrangement joins TRBV9 to TRBJ1-1; the match to TRBD1 covers 7 bases. V lost 2 bases, J lost 7 bases, and 11 bases stayed unmatched. This CDR3 contains 15 residues. The germline V gene has CDR1 SGDLS and CDR2 YYNGEE. CDR3 region: CASSVDRDRYREAFF. The CDR3 region has the DNA TGTGCCAGCAGCGTTGACCGGGACAGATACCGTGAAGCTTTCTTT. The full variable domain, with the rest looked up from reference TRBV9 and TRBJ1-1, is DSGVTQTPKHLITATGQRVTLRCSPRSGDLSVYWYQQSLDQGLQFLIQYYNGEERAKGNILERFSAQQFPDLHSELNLSSLELGDSALYFCASSVDRDRYREAFFGQGTRLTVV.

The chain combines TRBV5-3 with TRBJ2-4, with 9 bases fitting TRBD1. TRBV5-3 is recorded as an ORF, its role being uncertain. The CDR3 totals 14 residues. V was clipped by 3 bases and J by 9 bases; unmatched bases: 7. Here the CDR3 reads CARSCRDRAGIQYF. CDR3 nucleotides: TGTGCCAGAAGCTGTAGGGACAGGGCGGGCATTCAGTACTTC.

The rearrangement joins TRBV6-5 to TRBJ2-1; D is uncertain. Trimming cost V 11 bases and J 4 bases, with 21 bases left between them. Germline assignment: CDR1 MNHEY and CDR2 SVGAGI. This CDR3 region has 15 residues. The CDR3 region has the DNA TGTGCCGGGCTGGTAAGGATCCCGAGTTACAATGAGCAGTTCTTC. It specifies CAGLVRIPSYNEQFF.

This clone was counted a single time. The chain combines TRBV29-1 with TRBJ2-1; 10 bases match TRBD2. The germline CDR1 and CDR2 sequences are SQVTM and ANQGSEA. CDR3 length: 13 residues. Trimming cost V 6 bases and J 7 bases; bases outside gene matches: 6. CDR3 sequence (DNA): TGCAGCGTGGTAGGACTAGCGGAAAATGAGCAGTTCTTC. Translated, it gives CSVVGLAENEQFF.

The rearrangement joins TRBV11-3 to TRBJ2-1, with 15 positions matching TRBD2. V lost 5 bases to trimming and J lost 7 bases; unmatched junction nucleotides: 3. The germline gives CDR1 SGHNT, CDR2 YENEEA. The CDR3 is made up of 15 amino acids. CDR3 loop: CASSLGTSGGNEQFF. CDR3 nucleotide sequence: TGTGCCAGCAGCCTCGGGACTAGCGGGGGGAATGAGCAGTTCTTC.

The chain combines TRBV29-1 with TRBJ2-5; D may be TRBD2 (5 bases). The CDR3 extends over 12 amino acids. Germline CDR1 and CDR2: SQVTM and ANQGSEA. Trimming shortened V by 4 bases and J by 4 bases, and 10 bases separated the two germline ends. In nucleotides, the CDR3 is TGCAGCGTTGTTAAACGGGGAGAGACCCAGTACTTC. Residues: CSVVKRGETQYF.

The V gene is TRBV27, the J gene TRBJ2-1; the match to TRBD2 covers 10 bases. The CDR3 consists of 14 residues. V shed 4 bases, J shed 10 bases, and the junction held 7 bases outside the gene matches. CDR1 is MNHEY, CDR2 SMNVEV, per germline (reference sequence). DNA of the CDR3: TGTGCCAGCAGTTCCTTAGCGGGAGGAGGAGAGCAGTTCTTC. Amino acids: CASSSLAGGGEQFF.

The V call is TRBV7-9, the J call TRBJ2-1; 7 bases fit TRBD1. Germline lookup yields CDR1 SEHNR and CDR2 FQNEAQ (reference sequence). The J segment lost 4 bases and the V segment lost 6 bases, leaving 9 bases of the junction unmatched. The CDR3 is 15 residues long. The CDR3 bases are TGTGCCAGCAGTCGACAGGGATGGTCTTACAATGAGCAGTTCTTC. This translates into CASSRQGWSYNEQFF.

This clone has just one count. V gene TRBV7-9 combines with J gene TRBJ2-1; D is perhaps TRBD2 (6 bases). Germline values: CDR1 SEHNR, CDR2 FQNEAQ (reference sequence). Trimming took 4 bases from V and 1 from J, leaving 11 bases between them. CDR3 size: 15 residues. The CDR3 spells CASSWLEGSYNEQFF. CDR3 nucleotides: TGTGCCAGCAGCTGGTTGGAGGGGTCCTACAATGAGCAGTTCTTC. Together with reference TRBV7-9 and TRBJ2-1, the CDR3 gives the full variable domain: DTGVSQNPRHKITKRGQNVTFRCDPISEHNRLYWYRQTLGQGPEFLTYFQNEAQLEKSRLLSDRFSAERPKGSFSTLEIQRTEQGDSAMYLCASSWLEGSYNEQFFGPGTRLTVL.

This rearrangement joins TRBV9 to TRBJ2-1, with 12 bases lining up with TRBD2. The CDR3 is made up of 14 amino acids. The trim removed 3 bases at V and 10 bases at J, leaving 5 bases unmatched. CDR1 is SGDLS, CDR2 YYNGEE, per germline. The CDR3 region has the DNA TGTGCCAGCAGCGCTAGCGGGAGGGCAGACGAGCAGTTCTTC. Translated, it gives CASSASGRADEQFF.

The CDR3 DNA follows: TGTGCCAGAAGCTTGTACAGGGAAATGAGCAATCAGCCCCAGCATTTT. This gives the protein CARSLYREMSNQPQHF. The chain joins TRBV7-5 to TRBJ1-5; the listed D gene, TRBD1, was not tested against the DNA. TRBV7-5 is an annotated pseudogene. The length of the CDR3 is 16 residues.

Only a few counts were recorded for this clone. The chain couples TRBV19 to TRBJ2-3, with 12 bases identical to TRBD2. Trimming removed 6 bases from V and 6 bases from J; junction bases left unmatched: 7. In germline, CDR1 is LNHDA, CDR2 SQIVND (reference sequence). This CDR3 spans 15 amino acids. CDR3 amino acids: CASSPTSGSLDTQYF. The CDR3, as DNA: TGTGCCAGTAGCCCGACTAGCGGGAGTCTGGATACGCAGTATTTT. Full variable domain (remainder filled in from reference TRBV19 and TRBJ2-3): DGGITQSPKYLFRKEGQNVTLSCEQNLNHDAMYWYRQDPGQGLRLIYYSQIVNDFQKGDIAEGYSVSREKKESFPLTVTSAQKNPTAFYLCASSPTSGSLDTQYFGPGTRLTVL.

This clone has just a few counts. This rearrangement joins TRBV7-9 to TRBJ1-2; 9 bases agree with TRBD1. The CDR3 contains 13 residues. Trimming cost V 5 bases and J 8 bases; bases outside gene matches: 6. The germline gives CDR1 SEHNR, CDR2 FQNEAQ (reference sequence). The CDR3 sequence is CASSRDRARGYTF. CDR3 nucleotide sequence: TGTGCCAGCAGCCGGGACAGGGCAAGGGGCTACACCTTC.

This clone was recorded only once. The genes are TRBV7-9 and TRBJ2-7; D might be TRBD2 (5 bases). Germline V lookup: CDR1 SEHNR, CDR2 FQNEAQ (reference sequence). Deletions cut 5 bases from V and 2 bases from J, with 13 bases between. CDR3 length: 14 amino acids. The CDR3 bases are TGTGCCAGCAGCACGGCGGCCGGGGCCTACGAGCAGTACTTC. It specifies CASSTAAGAYEQYF.

The rearrangement joins TRBV29-1 to TRBJ2-1; 9 positions agree with TRBD2. Germline-derived CDR1 and CDR2 are SQVTM and ANQGSEA. The ends lost 1 base at V and 6 bases at J; junction bases unmatched: 7. The CDR3 totals 15 residues. CDR3 residues: CSVEAGRGGSNEQFF. The DNA for the CDR3 is TGCAGCGTTGAAGCTGGGCGGGGGGGATCCAATGAGCAGTTCTTC.

This chain joins TRBV14 and TRBJ2-5; 7 nucleotides agree with TRBD1. This CDR3 region has 15 residues. CDR1 SGHDN and CDR2 FVKESK come from the germline V gene. Trimming removed 3 bases from V and 1 base from J; junction bases left unmatched: 5. For the CDR3, the DNA is TGTGCCAGCAGCCAGAGCTCAGGGGGCCAAGAGACCCAGTACTTC. The encoded protein is CASSQSSGGQETQYF.

V and J are TRBV4-3 and TRBJ2-5; TRBD2 might be the D (6 bases). Trimming cost V 3 bases and J 5 bases, with 16 bases left between them. Germline lookup yields CDR1 LGHNA and CDR2 YSLEER. The CDR3 is 15 residues long. CDR3 sequence: CASSQNPGVRETQYF. The CDR3 DNA reads TGCGCCAGCAGCCAGAACCCGGGAGTGAGGGAGACCCAGTACTTC.

The chain recombines TRBV5-2 with TRBJ2-7; the table names TRBD1, a call not compared with the DNA. TRBV5-2 is deemed a pseudogene. The CDR3 runs 13 residues. The CDR3 DNA is TGCGCCAGCAGCCAAGATCCAGGGTGGGAGCAGTACTTC. Its protein is CASSQDPGWEQYF.

The sample holds one count of this clone. Mismatch with germline at one junction end may stem from a read error. The chain recombines TRBV7-7 with TRBJ2-7, with 10 bases aligning to TRBD2. Germline assignment: CDR1 SSHAT and CDR2 FNYEAQ (reference sequence). CDR3 length equals 15 residues. The CDR3 region is CASSLGSGGTYEQYF. CDR3 DNA sequence: TGTGCTAGCAGCTTGGGTAGCGGGGGGACATACGAGCAGTACTTC.

The chain links TRBV2 to TRBJ2-2, with D possibly being TRBD1 (6 bases). Germline CDR1 SNHLY, CDR2 FYNNEI. The V and J ends lost 0 bases and 1 base respectively, with 9 bases between them. The CDR3 runs to 16 residues. The CDR3 reads CASSEAWDMNTGELFF. CDR3 in DNA: TGTGCCAGCAGTGAAGCTTGGGACATGAACACCGGGGAGCTGTTTTTT.

In this sample, this clone turned up once. V gene TRBV5-4 combines with J gene TRBJ2-5; weak D call: TRBD2 (6 bases). V dropped 0 bases and J dropped 2 bases, with 11 bases sitting between them. Germline lookup yields CDR1 SGHNT and CDR2 YYREEE (reference sequence). The CDR3 spans 15 residues. The CDR3 DNA reads as TGTGCCAGCAGCTTGGGCGGGGCCCAACAAGAGACCCAGTACTTC. Translated, it gives CASSLGGAQQETQYF.

The chain recombines TRBV4-1 with TRBJ1-4; possibly TRBD1 for D (5 bases). The V and J ends lost 2 bases and 8 bases respectively, with 12 bases between them. The CDR3 length is 14 residues. Germline CDR1 is MGHRA and CDR2 is YSYEKL. CDR3 amino acids: CASSQSPGGEKLFF. CDR3 nucleotide sequence: TGCGCCAGCAGCCAATCCCCCGGGGGAGAAAAACTGTTTTTT.

The rearrangement uses TRBV10-2 and TRBJ2-5; TRBD1 aligns across 7 bases. The J call could be wrong; TRBJ2-7 is a better fit for the DNA end. The germline gives CDR1 WSHSY, CDR2 SAAADI. The CDR3 runs to 14 residues. The CDR3 spells CASGYRGLFHEQYF. The CDR3 DNA is TGCGCCAGCGGTTACAGGGGATTGTTCCACGAGCAGTACTTC.

The J gene is TRBJ2-5, the V gene TRBV7-8; the D gene is possibly TRBD1 (6 bases). This CDR3 region has 17 residues. Germline V gene lookup returns CDR1 SGHVS and CDR2 FQNEAQ. Trimming took off 1 base at V and 0 bases at J, with 15 bases between the two ends. The CDR3 nucleotides read TGTGCCAGCAGCTTAGAGGGTTGGGACACAGACCAAGAGACCCAGTACTTC. This encodes CASSLEGWDTDQETQYF.

This sequence joins TRBV19 and TRBJ2-2, with 7 bases that match TRBD1. The CDR3 extends over 15 amino acids. Trimming at V came to 7 bases and at J to 3 bases, leaving 8 bases not matched to a gene. The germline V gene has CDR1 LNHDA and CDR2 SQIVND (reference sequence). The CDR3 nucleotides are TGTGCCAGTAAGGGGGCCCAGGGTGACACCGGGGAGCTGTTTTTT. Encoded protein: CASKGAQGDTGELFF.

This clone was observed a single time. The V and J genes are TRBV7-9 and TRBJ2-5, with 7 bases fitting TRBD2. CDR3 length equals 16 residues. V shed 1 base and J 3 bases; nucleotides not matched to a gene: 8. The germline V gene has CDR1 SEHNR and CDR2 FQNEAQ (reference sequence). The CDR3 is CASSLGFGLAEETQYF. The CDR3 region has the DNA TGTGCCAGCAGCTTAGGGTTCGGGCTAGCGGAAGAGACCCAGTACTTC. Full variable domain (remainder filled in from reference TRBV7-9 and TRBJ2-5): DTGVSQNPRHKITKRGQNVTFRCDPISEHNRLYWYRQTLGQGPEFLTYFQNEAQLEKSRLLSDRFSAERPKGSFSTLEIQRTEQGDSAMYLCASSLGFGLAEETQYFGPGTRLLVL.

This clone turned up a few times. The rearrangement joins TRBV27 to TRBJ2-7; D perhaps matches TRBD1 (5 bases). Germline assignment: CDR1 MNHEY and CDR2 SMNVEV (reference sequence). There are 12 residues in the CDR3. Deletions cut 8 bases from V and 1 base from J, with 9 bases between. CDR3 coding DNA: TGTGCCAGCGGGAAGGGGTCCTACGAGCAGTACTTC. Protein sequence: CASGKGSYEQYF.

The chain carries TRBV9 and TRBJ1-1, with a possible D match to TRBD1 (5 bases). The germline gives CDR1 SGDLS, CDR2 YYNGEE. V shed 3 bases and J shed 4 bases, with 16 bases lying between them. This CDR3 comprises 15 residues. The CDR3: CASSEEGREGTEAFF. CDR3 DNA: TGTGCCAGCAGCGAGGAAGGCAGGGAGGGCACTGAAGCTTTCTTT.